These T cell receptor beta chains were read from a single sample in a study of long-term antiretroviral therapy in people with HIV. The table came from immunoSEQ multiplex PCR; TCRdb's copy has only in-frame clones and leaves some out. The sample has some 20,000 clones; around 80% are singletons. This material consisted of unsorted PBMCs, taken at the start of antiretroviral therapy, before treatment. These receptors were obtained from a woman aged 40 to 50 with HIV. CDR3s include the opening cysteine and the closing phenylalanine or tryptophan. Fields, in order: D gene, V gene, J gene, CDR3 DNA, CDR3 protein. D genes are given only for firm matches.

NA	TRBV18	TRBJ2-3	TGTGCCAGCTCACCCGGGACCGGACCAGATACGCAGTATTTT	CASSPGTGPDTQYF
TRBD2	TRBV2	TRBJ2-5	TGTGCCAGCAGTGATCCTAGCGGGGGGGAGACCCAGTACTTC	CASSDPSGGETQYF
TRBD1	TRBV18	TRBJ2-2	TGTGCCAGCTCATCTTTTGCGGGACAGGGTATCGCCGGGGAGCTGTTTTTT	CASSSFAGQGIAGELFF
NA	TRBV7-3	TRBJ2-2	TGTGCCAGCAGCCCTGATATTATCGGGGAGCTGTTTTTT	CASSPDIIGELFF
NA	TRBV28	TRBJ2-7	TGTGCCAGCAGATCTTCATCCTACGAGCAGTACTTC	CASRSSSYEQYF
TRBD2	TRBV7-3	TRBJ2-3	TGTGCCAGCAGCTCCACTAGCGGGGCTGATACGCAGTATTTT	CASSSTSGADTQYF
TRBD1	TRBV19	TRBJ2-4	TGTGCCAGTAGCCCGTGGGACAGGGTGGCCAAAAACATTCAGTACTTC	CASSPWDRVAKNIQYF
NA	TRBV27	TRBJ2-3	TGTGCCAGCAGATTCAGGGTGCTCACAGATACGCAGTATTTT	CASRFRVLTDTQYF
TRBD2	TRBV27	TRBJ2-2	TGTGCCAGCAGTTCAGCCTACCTCGGGGGGACCGGGGAGCTGTTTTTT	CASSSAYLGGTGELFF
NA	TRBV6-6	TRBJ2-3	TGTGCCAGCAGTTTGGGGGGCTTAGGCACAGATACGCAGTATTTT	CASSLGGLGTDTQYF
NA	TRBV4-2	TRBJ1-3	TGTGCCAGCAGCCAATTACTCCAAGGGGCTCTGATCAACACCATATATTTT	CASSQLLQGALINTIYF
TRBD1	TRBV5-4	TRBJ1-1	TGTGCCAGCAGCGTGGACAGGGGGTTATTTGAAGCTTTCTTT	CASSVDRGLFEAFF